These T cell receptor beta chains were read from a single sample in a study of CD8 T cell repertoires and HIV-1 epitope variants. Their cognate antigens are unknown. Profiled with immunoSEQ multiplex PCR; TCRdb holds only in-frame clones, not every one. In the table there are several thousand clones, around two thirds of which are singletons. The material sequenced was cultured CD8+ T cells derived from PBMCs. The receptors were gathered from a male donor with HIV. CDR3s include the opening cysteine and the closing phenylalanine or tryptophan.

TRBV20-1	TRBJ2-7	CSAIDFYEQYF
TRBV13	TRBJ2-5	CASSSDSFQETQYF
TRBV7-9	TRBJ1-3	CASSPGGGSSGNTIYF
TRBV27	TRBJ1-3	CASSSNIQRLSSGNTIYF
TRBV28	TRBJ2-3	CASSLLAGDYVSTDTQYF
TRBV13	TRBJ1-1	CASSFRTGNTEAFF
TRBV28	TRBJ2-5	CASSLGGDLGVETQYF
TRBV11-2	TRBJ1-1	CASSPRGMGASRTEAFF
TRBV4-3	TRBJ1-1	CASSQDVGQGNTEAFF
TRBV27	TRBJ1-5	CASRKFDLNQPQHF
TRBV6-6	TRBJ2-3	CASSYSDGGTDTQYF
TRBV27	TRBJ2-7	CASSLRQGGIYEQYF
TRBV11-3	TRBJ2-2	CASSNRDRGDGELFF
TRBV5-4	TRBJ2-3	CASSFGGGADTQYF
TRBV5-1	TRBJ2-3	CASSPVAGATGDTQYF
TRBV5-5	TRBJ2-7	CASSLGTGTYEQYF
TRBV27	TRBJ2-7	CASSGSTGIEQYF
TRBV19	TRBJ2-1	CASSIGDYNEQFF
TRBV5-1	TRBJ2-7	CASSLAEEYEQYF
TRBV2	TRBJ2-7	CASSESGQGTGEQYF
TRBV6-1	TRBJ2-6	CASRETGYGANVLTF
TRBV5-1	TRBJ2-7	CASSLGFYEQYF
TRBV28	TRBJ1-1	CASSLIGTEAFF
TRBV21-1	TRBJ1-1	CASSKDPFEDGDTEAFF
TRBV13	TRBJ2-5	CASSLVRGGLETQYF
TRBV19	TRBJ2-7	CASSIYGGAYEQYF
TRBV28	TRBJ1-5	CASGSNQPQHF
TRBV9	TRBJ2-7	CASSATAGQAYEQYF
TRBV30	TRBJ2-5	CAWRPLAGGPETQYF
TRBV27	TRBJ1-6	CASSPQNSPLHF
TRBV7-3	TRBJ2-1	CASSTGGQGYNEQFF
TRBV7-2	TRBJ1-2	CASSGQGWNGYTF
TRBV5-4	TRBJ2-1	CASSFGQGAGEQFF
TRBV27	TRBJ1-2	CASSLSAGSQIYGYTF
TRBV7-6	TRBJ2-5	CASRPGTGWQETQYF
TRBV28	TRBJ1-1	CASSFLAGTEAFF
TRBV10-2	TRBJ2-1	CASIEPASGYNEQFF
TRBV5-1	TRBJ2-1	CASSLDFRSYNEQFF
TRBV7-8	TRBJ1-2	CASSPETESYGYTF
TRBV27	TRBJ2-3	CASSYSILGTDTQYF
TRBV18	TRBJ1-1	CASSPPSPATEAFF
TRBV5-4	TRBJ2-1	CASSGSSYNEQFF
TRBV25-1	TRBJ2-5	CASSDPRQGWETQYF
TRBV30	TRBJ2-3	CAWSQTGHRDTQYF
TRBV19	TRBJ2-7	CASSPGQIYEQYF
TRBV4-2	TRBJ1-5	CASSQEGETNQPQHF
TRBV5-6	TRBJ1-3	CASSLNQQAFGGNTIYF
TRBV27	TRBJ2-3	CASRHTTTSGTDTQYF
TRBV30	TRBJ1-2	CAWTAPTGGLVGYTF
TRBV6-5	TRBJ2-7	CASSPVSGGAGQYF
TRBV20-1	TRBJ2-1	CSAQYPSEQFF